These 30 T cell receptor beta chains came from one sample sequenced in a study of cytomegalovirus exposure and HLA in healthy donors. Both 60 Vbeta primers and 13 Jbeta primers went into the PCR. The protocol was immunoSEQ multiplex PCR, while the TCRdb copy is restricted to in-frame clones and leaves out a portion. Of more than 90,000 clones in the sample, about 70% were seen once. Material for sequencing was PBMCs. The receptors were gathered from a human donor in good health.

The V and J genes are TRBV4-1 and TRBJ2-7, with TRBD1 matching 10 bases. The CDR3 is 16 amino acids. From germline, CDR1 is MGHRA and CDR2 YSYEKL. After removal of 3 bases from V and 2 bases from J, the junction contained 7 bases not matched to a gene. Here the CDR3 DNA reads TGCGCCAGCAGCCATTCGACGGACAGGGGGACCTACGAGCAGTACTTC. Its protein product is CASSHSTDRGTYEQYF.

The chain carries TRBV2 and TRBJ2-5, with TRBD2 matching 7 bases. Germline loops: CDR1 SNHLY, CDR2 FYNNEI. This CDR3 contains 12 residues. The V segment lost 0 bases and the J segment 11 bases; nucleotides outside the gene matches: 3. Here the CDR3 DNA reads TGTGCCAGCAGTGAAGCACTAGCGCCTCAGTACTTC. Translation gives CASSEALAPQYF. The whole variable domain, remainder taken from reference TRBV2 and TRBJ2-5, is EPEVTQTPSHQVTQMGQEVILRCVPISNHLYFYWYRQILGQKVEFLVSFYNNEISEKSEIFDDQFSVERPDGSNFTLKIRSTKLEDSAMYFCASSEALAPQYFGPGTRLLVL.

The rearrangement joins TRBV6-1 to TRBJ1-4; D unresolved. Germline values: CDR1 MNHNS, CDR2 SASEGT. V was clipped by 5 bases and J by 7 bases, with 17 bases between them. The CDR3 is 15 amino acids. The CDR3 is CASSTTHLLGEKLFF. The CDR3 DNA sequence: TGTGCCAGCAGTACTACACACCTACTAGGTGAAAAACTGTTTTTT.

V usage is TRBV6-4 and J usage is TRBJ1-1; perhaps TRBD1 as D (5 bases). The CDR3 spans 15 residues. The germline gives CDR1 MRHNA, CDR2 SNTAGT. V was shortened by 1 base and J by 6 bases, with 15 bases between the two germline ends. In nucleotides, the CDR3 is TGTGCCAGCAGTGACTTCGCGGGGGAGAGCGCTGAAGCTTTCTTT. Amino acids: CASSDFAGESAEAFF.

V usage is TRBV7-2 and J usage is TRBJ2-7; 8 nucleotides align to TRBD2. Germline V gene data show CDR1 as SGHTA and CDR2 as FQGNSA. This CDR3 region has 15 residues. Trimming at V came to 5 bases and at J to 2 bases, leaving 8 bases not matched to a gene. CDR3 nucleotides: TGTGCCAGCAGCCAGGCGGGAGGTATGGCCTACGAGCAGTACTTC. Translated: CASSQAGGMAYEQYF.

The chain employs TRBV25-1 and TRBJ2-7; 8 positions agree with TRBD1. Germline CDR1 reads MGHDK; CDR2 reads SYGVNS. This CDR3 contains 14 residues. V was clipped by 2 bases and J by 3 bases; unmatched bases: 3. The CDR3 DNA sequence: TGTGCCAGCAGTGAACCAGGGGGCAGCTACGAGCAGTACTTC. Protein sequence: CASSEPGGSYEQYF.

This sequence joins TRBV5-1 and TRBJ2-7; the D gene is possibly TRBD2 (5 bases). The CDR3 is made up of 13 amino acids. The V end lost 4 bases, the J end lost 2 bases, and 10 bases lay between the germline ends. Per the germline V gene, CDR1 is SGHRS and CDR2 is YFSETQ. The CDR3 nucleotides are TGCGCCAGCAGCAGGACTGAGGCCTACGAGCAGTACTTC. It encodes CASSRTEAYEQYF.

This chain joins TRBV7-9 and TRBJ2-5; 8 bases are a match to TRBD1. The CDR3 consists of 19 residues. Germline assignment: CDR1 SEHNR and CDR2 FQNEAQ (reference sequence). V shed 4 bases and J 0 bases; nucleotides not matched to a gene: 16. This chain's CDR3 is CASSYRGAKTSMYQETQYF. DNA for the CDR3: TGTGCCAGCAGCTACAGGGGGGCAAAGACGAGTATGTACCAAGAGACCCAGTACTTC.

The chain uses TRBV7-2 and TRBJ2-7; D possibly corresponds to TRBD2 (5 bases). Germline V gene sequence: CDR1 SGHTA, CDR2 FQGNSA. The ends were cut back, 1 base at V and 2 bases at J, with 12 bases in the middle. The CDR3 covers 15 residues. CDR3: CASSLVSEGTYEQYF. The CDR3 DNA sequence: TGTGCCAGCAGCTTAGTTAGCGAAGGGACCTACGAGCAGTACTTC. The whole variable domain, remainder taken from reference TRBV7-2 and TRBJ2-7, is GAGVSQSPSNKVTEKGKDVELRCDPISGHTALYWYRQSLGQGLEFLIYFQGNSAPDKSGLPSDRFSAERTGGSVSTLTIQRTQQEDSAVYLCASSLVSEGTYEQYFGPGTRLTVT.

This chain connects TRBV5-4 to TRBJ2-5, with a possible D match to TRBD2 (6 bases). From germline, CDR1 is SGHNT and CDR2 YYREEE (reference sequence). The CDR3 is 14 amino acids. Trimming took 3 bases from V and 5 from J, leaving 14 bases between them. CDR3 sequence reads: CASSSPTRRETQYF. The CDR3 DNA follows: TGTGCCAGCAGCTCGCCGACTAGACGGGAGACCCAGTACTTC.

This sequence joins TRBV19 and TRBJ2-3, with D perhaps TRBD2 (6 bases). Germline loops: CDR1 LNHDA, CDR2 SQIVND (reference sequence). V was trimmed by 8 bases and J by 2 bases, leaving 11 bases between them. This CDR3 is built from 13 residues. CDR3 amino acids: CASGDWATDTQYF. The CDR3 nucleotides read TGTGCCAGTGGGGACTGGGCCACAGATACGCAGTATTTT.

This rearrangement joins TRBV14 to TRBJ1-2; 8 bases fit TRBD1. The junction had 8 bases not matched to a gene; V was cut back by 4 bases and J by 7 bases. The CDR3 has 14 amino acids. CDR1 and CDR2 (germline): SGHDN, FVKESK. CDR3 nucleotides: TGTGCCAGCAGCCGGAATACAGGGGGGGGTGGCTACACCTTC. It encodes CASSRNTGGGGYTF.

This clone has more than one count but fewer than ten. The chain is built from TRBV5-6 and TRBJ2-7, with 9 bases lining up with TRBD2. Germline lookup yields CDR1 SGHDT and CDR2 YYEEEE. The V and J ends lost 2 bases and 0 bases, in that order; junction bases with no gene match: 12. There are 18 residues in the CDR3. The CDR3 DNA sequence: TGTGCCAGCAGCTTCTTCGCGGGGGGGCCTCATCGCTCCTACGAGCAGTACTTC. Translating gives CASSFFAGGPHRSYEQYF. Combining the CDR3 with reference TRBV5-6 and TRBJ2-7 gives the whole variable domain DAGVTQSPTHLIKTRGQQVTLRCSPKSGHDTVSWYQQALGQGPQFIFQYYEEEERQRGNFPDRFSGHQFPNYSSELNVNALLLGDSALYLCASSFFAGGPHRSYEQYFGPGTRLTVT.

This chain uses TRBV11-2 with TRBJ2-5; D is unclear. Germline CDR1 is SGHAT and CDR2 is FQNNGV. V was cut by 4 bases and J by 3 bases, with 3 bases left in between. The CDR3 totals 11 residues. CDR3 nucleotides: TGTGCCAGCAGCTCCAAAGAGACCCAGTACTTC. Amino acid sequence: CASSSKETQYF.

A single count supports this clone. One end of the junction varies from germline; a read error may be responsible. The chain carries TRBV6-5 and TRBJ1-1; D is unclear. Germline V gene data show CDR1 as MNHEY and CDR2 as SVGAGI. The CDR3 sequence is 12 residues long. CDR3 region: CASSHPGRSCAF. The CDR3 coding sequence is TGTGCCAGCAGTCATCCGGGTCGTTCTTGTGCTTTT.

V is TRBV9 and J is TRBJ2-7; TRBD2 aligns across 7 bases. Per germline, CDR1 SGDLS and CDR2 YYNGEE. This CDR3 is built from 17 residues. V lost 0 bases to trimming and J lost 7 bases; unmatched junction nucleotides: 16. The CDR3 here is CASSVAGGGAGVGEQYF. In DNA form, the CDR3 reads TGTGCCAGCAGCGTAGCGGGAGGAGGGGCGGGAGTAGGAGAGCAGTACTTC.

The chain has TRBV27 and TRBJ2-7; D perhaps matches TRBD2 (6 bases). Trimming shortened V by 6 bases and J by 4 bases, and 13 bases separated the two germline ends. The germline V gene encodes CDR1 MNHEY and CDR2 SMNVEV (reference sequence). The CDR3 covers 13 residues. CDR3 protein: CASRGWGRYEQYF. The CDR3 DNA sequence: TGTGCCAGCAGGGGGTGGGGGAGGTACGAGCAGTACTTC.

The V and J genes are TRBV7-6 and TRBJ1-3; D unresolved. The CDR3 covers 13 residues. V dropped 1 base and J dropped 8 bases, with 9 bases sitting between them. CDR1 and CDR2 (germline): SGHVS, FNYEAQ. CDR3 sequence: CASSLGGRDTIYF. CDR3 nucleotide sequence: TGTGCCAGCAGCTTAGGAGGGAGGGACACCATATATTTT.

This clone has a handful of counts. The J gene is TRBJ1-1, the V gene TRBV5-1; 12 bases match TRBD1. The germline V gene encodes CDR1 SGHRS and CDR2 YFSETQ. The CDR3 runs to 16 residues. The V gene end was trimmed by 4 bases and the J gene end by 3 bases; junction bases not matched to a gene: 7. CDR3 in DNA: TGCGCCAGCAGCACGGCGGGACAGGGGGCGTACACTGAAGCTTTCTTT. Encoded protein: CASSTAGQGAYTEAFF.

The chain links TRBV7-9 to TRBJ2-6, with D tentatively TRBD2 (6 bases). The germline CDR1 and CDR2 sequences are SEHNR and FQNEAQ (reference sequence). The CDR3 covers 16 residues. V was trimmed by 1 base and J by 2 bases, leaving 9 bases between them. The DNA of the CDR3 is TGTGCCAGCAGCTTAGGCGGGATTGCTGGGGCCAACGTCCTGACTTTC. This gives the protein CASSLGGIAGANVLTF.

The rearrangement links TRBV5-1 to TRBJ2-6; the D gene is possibly TRBD1 (5 bases). The germline V gene encodes CDR1 SGHRS and CDR2 YFSETQ. The CDR3 loop spans 15 amino acids. V was pared by 4 bases and J by 1 base, with 9 bases between. The CDR3 bases are TGCGCCAGCAGCGCGTCAGGGTCTGGGGCCAACGTCCTGACTTTC. Protein product: CASSASGSGANVLTF.

This clone was seen only a few times. The chain links TRBV19 to TRBJ1-3; D is unclear. Deletions cut 4 bases from V and 4 bases from J, with 8 bases between. Germline loops: CDR1 LNHDA, CDR2 SQIVND (reference sequence). The CDR3 runs 13 residues. CDR3 protein: CASSTIIGNTIYF. In DNA, the CDR3 is TGTGCCAGTAGTACCATCATCGGAAACACCATATATTTT.

The sample holds a few counts of this clone. The rearrangement uses TRBV4-1 and TRBJ1-1, with 10 bases fitting TRBD1. J gave up 3 bases and V 0 bases, and 7 bases lay outside the gene matches. The CDR3 length is 17 residues. The V gene's germline CDR1 is MGHRA and CDR2 YSYEKL. This CDR3 is CASSQDFAGTGDTEAFF. CDR3 sequence (DNA): TGCGCCAGCAGCCAAGATTTTGCCGGGACAGGGGACACTGAAGCTTTCTTT.

The chain has TRBV4-3 and TRBJ1-1; a possible D gene is TRBD1 (5 bases). V gave up 0 bases and J gave up 4 bases, with 15 bases separating them. Germline CDR1 reads LGHNA; CDR2 reads YSLEER. The CDR3 is 16 residues long. CDR3 sequence reads: CASSQDRLGGTTEAFF. The CDR3 nucleotides read TGCGCCAGCAGCCAAGATAGATTAGGCGGGACCACTGAAGCTTTCTTT.

The V call is TRBV19, the J call TRBJ2-2; D may be TRBD1 (6 bases). In germline, CDR1 is LNHDA, CDR2 SQIVND (reference sequence). Trimming removed 4 bases from V and 5 bases from J, with 14 bases in between. The CDR3 has 15 residues. In DNA, the CDR3 is TGTGCCAGTAGTAACCTACAGGGCGGGACCGGGGAGCTGTTTTTT. It translates to CASSNLQGGTGELFF.

V is TRBV7-7 and J is TRBJ2-3, with a tentative D call TRBD1 (5 bases). The CDR3 contains 16 residues. V was pared by 1 base and J by 0 bases, with 11 bases between. From germline, CDR1 is SSHAT and CDR2 FNYEAQ (reference sequence). CDR3 sequence (DNA): TGTGCCAGCAGCTTAGGGCCTCCAGGGAGCACAGATACGCAGTATTTT. Protein: CASSLGPPGSTDTQYF. The whole variable domain, filled in from reference TRBV7-7 and TRBJ2-3, reads GAGVSQSPRYKVTKRGQDVTLRCDPISSHATLYWYQQALGQGPEFLTYFNYEAQPDKSGLPSDRFSAERPEGSISTLTIQRTEQRDSAMYRCASSLGPPGSTDTQYFGPGTRLTVL.

This clone was found a few times. The chain joins TRBV5-1 to TRBJ1-3; 9 bases are a match to TRBD1. Trimming took 4 bases from V and 1 from J; bases not matched to a gene: 3. CDR1 is SGHRS and CDR2 is YFSETQ in the germline V gene. This CDR3 has 15 amino acids. The CDR3 sequence: CASSEGQGSGNTIYF. CDR3 nucleotides: TGCGCCAGCAGCGAAGGACAGGGGTCTGGAAACACCATATATTTT.

The chain combines TRBV15 with TRBJ2-5, with D tentatively TRBD2 (5 bases). The CDR3 spans 12 residues. V was trimmed by 9 bases and J by 3 bases, leaving 11 bases between them. Germline-derived CDR1 and CDR2 are LNHNV and YYDKDF (reference sequence). Here the CDR3 DNA reads TGTGCCACAATGCCCGGGGAAGAGACCCAGTACTTC. This encodes CATMPGEETQYF.

The CDR3 DNA sequence: TGTGCCAGCAGCTTACGGGGACTAGCGGGTAACACCGGGGAGCTGTTTTTT. It is translated as CASSLRGLAGNTGELFF. The chain combines TRBV7-2 with TRBJ2-2; TRBD2 agrees at 12 bases. Losses at the gene ends were 2 bases for V and 2 bases for J; bases not matched to a gene: 3. This CDR3 has 17 residues. From germline, CDR1 is SGHTA and CDR2 FQGNSA.

This chain uses TRBV5-1 with TRBJ1-3; possible D gene TRBD1, 6 bases. CDR3 length equals 14 residues. V was pared by 4 bases and J by 3 bases, with 11 bases between. Looked up from germline, CDR1 is SGHRS and CDR2 is YFSETQ. Here the CDR3 reads CASSTTGDGNTIYF. Here the CDR3 DNA reads TGCGCCAGCAGCACGACAGGAGATGGAAACACCATATATTTT.